The 30 T cell receptor beta chains presented below share a single source sample, sequenced in a study of vaccination and CD4 T cells after COVID-19. The Oncomine TCR Beta short-read assay generated sequence data from the DNA of cultured CD4+ T cells. TCRdb re-called the PCR reads with MiXCR, one entry per CDR3 protein. The profile covers some 17,000 distinct CDR3 sequences, with roughly 40% appearing a single time and roughly 8.9% taken by the ten largest. These TCRs are of unknown antigen specificity. Regarding treatment: approximately 11-day PBMC culture with coronavirus spike peptide pools or control peptides (ViraFEST assay). The sample was CD4+ T cells from blood, cultured in vitro. The origin of the receptors is a human donor who had recovered from COVID-19.

V usage is TRBV20-1 and J usage is TRBJ2-7, with 13 bases matching TRBD2. CDR1 and CDR2 from the germline V gene are DFQATT and SNEGSKA (reference sequence). CDR3 length: 14 residues. The V gene end was trimmed by 5 bases and the J gene end by 5 bases; junction bases not matched to a gene: 6. For the CDR3, the DNA is TGCAGTGCTCCGGGACTAGCGGGATTCGACGAGCAGTACTTC. This codes for CSAPGLAGFDEQYF.

This clonotype appeared a few times. The rearrangement links TRBV6-5 to TRBJ1-2; D call uncertain. The CDR3 is made up of 13 amino acids. Trimming took off 4 bases at V and 2 bases at J, with 8 bases between the two ends. The germline gives CDR1 MNHEY, CDR2 SVGAGI. CDR3 amino acids: CASSLDLNYGYTF. The CDR3 DNA follows: TGTGCCAGCAGTTTGGACTTAAACTATGGCTACACCTTC.

The chain joins TRBV11-3 to TRBJ1-1; weak D call: TRBD1 (6 bases). This CDR3 has 13 residues. The ends were cut back, 4 bases at V and 7 bases at J, with 13 bases in the middle. Germline-derived CDR1 and CDR2 are SGHNT and YENEEA. The CDR3 sequence: CASSSSDSHEAFF. The CDR3 DNA sequence: TGTGCCAGCAGCTCATCGGACAGCCATGAAGCTTTCTTT.

This clonotype was detected only a few times. V is TRBV28 and J is TRBJ1-5, with a possible D match to TRBD1 (6 bases). Germline loops: CDR1 MDHEN, CDR2 SYDVKM. V lost 2 bases, J lost 0 bases, and 17 bases lay in between. The CDR3 has 18 residues. The CDR3 DNA follows: TGTGCCAGCAGTTTAAGCCGCCAGGGGCCCTATAGCAATCAGCCCCAGCATTTT. This gives the protein CASSLSRQGPYSNQPQHF. The full variable domain, completed using reference TRBV28 and TRBJ1-5, is DVKVTQSSRYLVKRTGEKVFLECVQDMDHENMFWYRQDPGLGLRLIYFSYDVKMKEKGDIPEGYSVSREKKERFSLILESASTNQTSMYLCASSLSRQGPYSNQPQHFGDGTRLSIL.

This clonotype appeared a few times. CDR3 sequence reads: CASSPDRGNTEAFF. The CDR3 coding sequence is TGTGCCAGCAGCCCGGACAGGGGGAACACTGAAGCTTTCTTT. The chain has TRBV11-1 and TRBJ1-1, with 9 bases fitting TRBD1. The CDR3 has 14 amino acids. J gave up 1 base and V 5 bases, and 2 bases lay outside the gene matches. CDR1 and CDR2 from the germline V gene are SGHAT and FQDESV (reference sequence).

The gene calls are TRBV7-6 and TRBJ1-5; D is perhaps TRBD1 (5 bases). The CDR3 is 19 residues long. CDR1 SGHVS and CDR2 FNYEAQ come from the germline V gene. Trimming cost V 5 bases and J 2 bases, with 25 bases left between them. The DNA of the CDR3 is TGTGCCAGCAGCCACCGCCAGCCCAGGGACCGGAGGGGCAATCAGCCCCAGCATTTT. Translated: CASSHRQPRDRRGNQPQHF.

CDR3: CATLAFGGEKQFF. CDR3 DNA sequence: TGTGCCACCCTGGCCTTCGGGGGGGAAAAGCAGTTCTTC. The gene calls are TRBV10-3 and TRBJ2-1; the match to TRBD2 covers 8 bases. J was trimmed by 11 bases and V by 10 bases; bases with no gene match: 13. Germline assignment: CDR1 ENHRY and CDR2 SYGVKD. The CDR3 is 13 residues long.

The V gene is TRBV6-2 or TRBV6-3, the J gene TRBJ2-7; perhaps TRBD1 as D (5 bases). Germline lookup yields CDR1 MNHEY and CDR2 SVGEGT. Between the trimmed V and J ends, which lost 8 bases and 5 bases, there was a span of 10 bases. CDR3 length: 11 residues. The CDR3 bases are TGTGCCAGCCTATCAGGGAACGAGCAGTACTTC. Translating gives CASLSGNEQYF.

The chain combines TRBV12-3 or TRBV12-4 with TRBJ2-3; D uncertain. Trimming shortened V by 3 bases and J by 0 bases, and 16 bases separated the two germline ends. This CDR3 has 17 residues. CDR3 sequence reads: CASSFGRLSPSTDTQYF. CDR3 in DNA: TGTGCCAGCAGTTTCGGCAGGCTTAGCCCTAGCACAGATACGCAGTATTTT.

This clonotype was seen a few times. The chain joins TRBV6-1 to TRBJ2-7; unclear D gene. In germline, CDR1 is MNHNS, CDR2 SASEGT. The V end lost 1 base, the J end lost 3 bases, and 16 bases lay between the germline ends. The CDR3 length is 16 residues. The CDR3: CASSEETTRKLYEQYF. The CDR3 DNA sequence: TGTGCCAGCAGTGAAGAGACGACCAGAAAGCTCTACGAGCAGTACTTC.

The chain carries TRBV7-9 and TRBJ2-7; 10 nucleotides agree with TRBD2. This CDR3 spans 14 amino acids. Unmatched junction bases numbered 1, after V lost 5 bases and J lost 0 bases. Germline V gene lookup returns CDR1 SEHNR and CDR2 FQNEAQ (reference sequence). Written as DNA, the CDR3 is TGTGCCAGCAGCCCTAGCGGGAGCTCCTACGAGCAGTACTTC. It is translated as CASSPSGSSYEQYF.

Here the CDR3 reads CASSYSSGAGSYNEQFF. The CDR3 coding sequence is TGTGCCAGCAGTTACTCGAGCGGGGCAGGGTCCTACAATGAGCAGTTCTTC. This chain uses TRBV6-5 with TRBJ2-1; 7 bases match TRBD2. CDR1 is MNHEY, CDR2 SVGAGI, per germline. The trim removed 0 bases at V and 1 base at J, leaving 6 bases unmatched. CDR3 length: 17 residues.

Only a few counts were recorded for this clonotype. This chain links TRBV25-1 with TRBJ1-3; no definite D call. Trimming took 4 bases from V and 0 from J, leaving 7 bases between them. The CDR3 has 14 residues. Germline-derived CDR1 and CDR2 are MGHDK and SYGVNS. CDR3 loop: CASSALSSGNTIYF. The CDR3 region has the DNA TGTGCCAGCAGTGCACTCTCCTCTGGAAACACCATATATTTT.

This sequence joins TRBV20-1 and TRBJ2-4, with 9 bases that match TRBD1. V lost 5 bases and J lost 0; bases outside the gene matches: 5. The CDR3 runs 15 residues. Germline loops: CDR1 DFQATT, CDR2 SNEGSKA (reference sequence). Here the CDR3 DNA reads TGCAGTGCTTCAGACAGGGGGGTAGCCAAAAACATTCAGTACTTC. Its protein is CSASDRGVAKNIQYF.

The chain carries TRBV20-1 and TRBJ2-1; 9 nucleotides align to TRBD2. The ends lost 6 bases at V and 4 bases at J; junction bases unmatched: 7. The CDR3 has 14 amino acids. Germline V CDR1 and CDR2: DFQATT, SNEGSKA (reference sequence). In DNA form, the CDR3 reads TGCAGTGCGCAGACTAGCGGAATTTACAATGAGCAGTTCTTC. It translates to CSAQTSGIYNEQFF.

This clonotype showed up just a few times. The chain is built from TRBV20-1 and TRBJ1-5, with a possible D match to TRBD1 (5 bases). Per germline, CDR1 DFQATT and CDR2 SNEGSKA (reference sequence). The CDR3 has 20 residues. Trimming stripped 1 base from V and 3 bases from J, with 28 bases between. The chain's CDR3 is CSARGEGSGTERVSNQPQHF. The DNA for the CDR3 is TGCAGTGCTAGAGGAGAAGGGTCTGGGACTGAGAGGGTATCCAATCAGCCCCAGCATTTT.

J is TRBJ2-5 and V is TRBV27; D is undetermined. The germline gives CDR1 MNHEY, CDR2 SMNVEV (reference sequence). V lost 7 bases to trimming and J lost 7 bases, with 10 bases between them. This CDR3 is built from 11 residues. CDR3 residues: CASTPGGTQYF. The CDR3 DNA sequence: TGTGCCAGCACCCCTGGCGGGACCCAGTACTTC.

The table lists this clonotype with a few counts. This rearrangement joins TRBV20-1 to TRBJ2-7; 11 bases agree with TRBD2. The ends lost 1 base at V and 3 bases at J; junction bases unmatched: 2. Germline V gives CDR1 DFQATT, CDR2 SNEGSKA (reference sequence). This CDR3 comprises 14 residues. This chain's CDR3 is CSARGLAGIYEQYF. The DNA for the CDR3 is TGCAGTGCTAGAGGACTAGCGGGAATCTACGAGCAGTACTTC.

The V call is TRBV9, the J call TRBJ2-7; 10 bases are shared with TRBD2. CDR3 length equals 15 residues. Germline CDR1 and CDR2: SGDLS and YYNGEE. V lost 0 bases and J lost 6; bases outside the gene matches: 6. DNA for the CDR3: TGTGCCAGCAGCGTAGATCCTAGCGGGAGTTTCGAGCAGTACTTC. Translated, it gives CASSVDPSGSFEQYF.

This chain connects TRBV7-9 to TRBJ2-3, with 8 bases fitting TRBD1. The CDR3 consists of 16 residues. Germline-derived CDR1 and CDR2 are SEHNR and FQNEAQ (reference sequence). V lost 3 bases and J lost 1; bases outside the gene matches: 6. As DNA, the CDR3 is TGTGCCAGCAGCTTCGCGACAGGGGTCGGCACAGATACGCAGTATTTT. Translating gives CASSFATGVGTDTQYF.

V gene TRBV10-3 combines with J gene TRBJ1-1; D may be TRBD1 (5 bases). V lost 11 bases to trimming and J lost 1 base, with 17 bases between them. CDR3 length: 14 amino acids. CDR1 ENHRY and CDR2 SYGVKD come from the germline V gene. The CDR3 bases are TGTGCCTCGACGACGGGGGAGGGGAACACTGAAGCTTTCTTT. Translating gives CASTTGEGNTEAFF.

In this sample, this clonotype turned up a few times. The V and J genes are TRBV20-1 and TRBJ2-3; 10 nucleotides match TRBD2. CDR3 size: 15 residues. In germline, CDR1 is DFQATT, CDR2 SNEGSKA (reference sequence). V lost 6 bases and J lost 3; bases outside the gene matches: 9. The CDR3 DNA reads as TGCAGTGCGCCGCTAGCGGGAGATCGGACAGATACGCAGTATTTT. This encodes CSAPLAGDRTDTQYF.

The chain uses TRBV10-3 and TRBJ2-2; perhaps TRBD1 as D (6 bases). Germline CDR1 and CDR2: ENHRY and SYGVKD. Trimming stripped 0 bases from V and 1 base from J, with 9 bases between. The CDR3 is made up of 16 amino acids. CDR3 sequence (DNA): TGTGCCATCAGTGAGTCTCCGGGACAGAACACCGGGGAGCTGTTTTTT. Translation: CAISESPGQNTGELFF.

This clonotype was counted a few times. This rearrangement joins TRBV15 to TRBJ2-3; D remains unclear. V shed 5 bases and J shed 0 bases, with 15 bases lying between them. The CDR3 runs to 16 residues. Germline loops: CDR1 LNHNV, CDR2 YYDKDF (reference sequence). In nucleotides, the CDR3 is TGTGCCACCAGCGACCCTAGGCGCGGCAGCACAGATACGCAGTATTTT. Translating it yields CATSDPRRGSTDTQYF.

The CDR3 bases are TGTGCCAGCAGTTGGGGTGACTCTGGGGCCAACGTCCTGACTTTC. Protein sequence: CASSWGDSGANVLTF. V is TRBV6-5 and J is TRBJ2-6, with D uncertain. Trimming stripped 4 bases from V and 0 bases from J, with 7 bases between. Germline values: CDR1 MNHEY, CDR2 SVGAGI. This CDR3 has 15 amino acids.

The chain joins TRBV19 to TRBJ2-3, with 10 bases lining up with TRBD1. CDR3 length: 14 amino acids. In germline, CDR1 is LNHDA, CDR2 SQIVND (reference sequence). The V and J ends lost 3 bases and 5 bases, in that order; junction bases with no gene match: 2. The CDR3 spells CASSMGQGLDTQYF. The CDR3 coding sequence is TGTGCCAGTAGTATGGGACAGGGGTTAGATACGCAGTATTTT.

This clonotype was picked up a small number of times. The V gene is TRBV20-1, the J gene TRBJ1-5, with TRBD1 identical over 7 bases. This CDR3 contains 15 residues. V dropped 0 bases and J dropped 4; count of bases not matched to a gene: 6. Looked up from germline, CDR1 is DFQATT and CDR2 is SNEGSKA (reference sequence). CDR3 sequence: CSARDPGTANQPQHF. The DNA for the CDR3 is TGCAGTGCTAGAGATCCCGGGACAGCTAATCAGCCCCAGCATTTT.

The chain has TRBV19 and TRBJ1-5; a weak D match, TRBD1 (6 bases). The CDR3 consists of 14 residues. V lost 0 bases and J 5 bases, leaving 8 bases between the germline ends. Germline CDR1 and CDR2: LNHDA and SQIVND (reference sequence). CDR3 DNA sequence: TGTGCCAGTAGTATAGAAGGGGGGCATCAGCCCCAGCATTTT. Its translation is CASSIEGGHQPQHF.

The J gene is TRBJ2-1, the V gene TRBV19; D is possibly TRBD1 (6 bases). Germline values: CDR1 LNHDA, CDR2 SQIVND (reference sequence). This CDR3 contains 13 residues. V lost 6 bases, J lost 6 bases, and 12 bases lay in between. CDR3 residues: CASRGFRGNEQFF. DNA for the CDR3: TGTGCCAGTAGGGGATTCAGGGGCAATGAGCAGTTCTTC.

This clonotype was counted between two and nine times. The chain is built from TRBV7-9 and TRBJ1-5; D remains ambiguous. Germline V lookup: CDR1 SEHNR, CDR2 FQNEAQ (reference sequence). Trimming left V 5 bases short and J 5 bases short, with 10 bases between. This CDR3 has 13 residues. The CDR3 here is CASSLTKDQPQHF. As DNA, the CDR3 is TGTGCCAGCAGCCTTACGAAAGATCAGCCCCAGCATTTT.